These 10 T cell receptor beta chains were sequenced from one sample in a study of shared clonotypes between healthy human individuals. Clones were read by immunoSEQ multiplex PCR, and TCRdb kept only the in-frame ones, dropping some. Of about 820,000 clones detected, approximately 92% appear once; the ten largest clones hold around 24%. Terminally differentiated effector memory CD45RA+ cells were excluded from the naive CD8 cells, which were CD45RO-negative and positively selected for CCR7. What was sequenced was naive CD8+ T cells sorted from blood. Every receptor here comes from a man aged 25-45 years in good health.

The V gene is TRBV11-2, the J gene TRBJ2-7; either TRBD1 or TRBD2 may fit D (5 bases each). V lost 2 bases and J 0 bases, leaving 11 bases between the germline ends. CDR1 is SGHAT, CDR2 FQNNGV, per germline. CDR3 length equals 15 residues. In DNA form, the CDR3 reads TGTGCCAGCAGCTTACAGGGAGTCGACTCCTACGAGCAGTACTTC. Translation: CASSLQGVDSYEQYF.

As for this clone: The same CDR3 also results from other DNA sequences found in this sample. V and J are TRBV29-1 and TRBJ2-7; D is unclear. V lost 0 bases, J lost 2 bases, and 11 bases lay in between. Germline CDR1 SQVTM, CDR2 ANQGSEA. This CDR3 is built from 14 residues. The CDR3 sequence: CSVEERTATYEQYF. DNA of the CDR3: TGCAGCGTTGAAGAGAGGACGGCTACCTACGAGCAGTACTTC.

The gene calls are TRBV5-5 and TRBJ1-1; D gene unclear. V shed 6 bases and J shed 3 bases, with 15 bases lying between them. Germline V lookup: CDR1 SGHKS, CDR2 YYEKEE (reference sequence). The CDR3 loop spans 14 amino acids. CDR3 nucleotide sequence: TGTGCCAGCACCTCGTGGGTCGGATACACTGAAGCTTTCTTT. Translated: CASTSWVGYTEAFF.

V is TRBV6-5 and J is TRBJ1-2, with TRBD1 matching over 9 bases. Per the germline V gene, CDR1 is MNHEY and CDR2 is SVGAGI. CDR3 size: 14 residues. J was trimmed by 2 bases and V by 4 bases; bases with no gene match: 2. CDR3 region: CASSSGTGNYGYTF. In nucleotides, the CDR3 is TGTGCCAGCAGTTCCGGGACAGGGAACTATGGCTACACCTTC.

This chain connects TRBV9 to TRBJ1-2; D gene ambiguous. V dropped 4 bases and J dropped 8 bases, with 15 bases sitting between them. Germline loops: CDR1 SGDLS, CDR2 YYNGEE. The CDR3 consists of 13 residues. The CDR3 bases are TGTGCCAGCAGCCCGCGGGAGAAGGGCGGCTACACCTTC. Translated, it gives CASSPREKGGYTF. The whole variable domain, filled in from reference TRBV9 and TRBJ1-2, reads DSGVTQTPKHLITATGQRVTLRCSPRSGDLSVYWYQQSLDQGLQFLIQYYNGEERAKGNILERFSAQQFPDLHSELNLSSLELGDSALYFCASSPREKGGYTFGSGTRLTVV.

Notes on this clone: This sample includes further DNA sequences coding for the same CDR3. The chain uses TRBV7-9 and TRBJ2-5; D is undetermined. The ends were cut back, 2 bases at V and 5 bases at J, with 3 bases in the middle. This CDR3 has 11 residues. Germline CDR1 reads SEHNR; CDR2 reads FQNEAQ (reference sequence). The CDR3 nucleotides are TGTGCCAGCAGCTTAACGGAGACCCAGTACTTC. Amino acid sequence: CASSLTETQYF.

The chain employs TRBV5-4 and TRBJ2-1; TRBD2 matches at 12 bases. The germline V gene encodes CDR1 SGHNT and CDR2 YYREEE (reference sequence). V dropped 4 bases and J dropped 7; count of bases not matched to a gene: 9. The CDR3 is 16 residues long. CDR3 residues: CASSIGLAGRLNEQFF. For the CDR3, the DNA is TGTGCCAGCAGCATAGGACTAGCGGGACGGTTGAATGAGCAGTTCTTC.

This chain links TRBV6-1 with TRBJ1-2, with D perhaps TRBD1 (5 bases). Trimming shortened V by 6 bases and J by 4 bases, and 18 bases separated the two germline ends. The CDR3 contains 15 residues. CDR1 and CDR2 (germline): MNHNS, SASEGT. Written as DNA, the CDR3 is TGTGCCAGCAGCTTTCGACGGGGGGAGAGCTATGGCTACACCTTC. This sequence encodes CASSFRRGESYGYTF.

This chain connects TRBV27 to TRBJ1-1; D is undetermined. The CDR3 sequence is 15 residues long. Germline V gene data show CDR1 as MNHEY and CDR2 as SMNVEV (reference sequence). V was cut by 2 bases and J by 2 bases, with 12 bases left in between. CDR3 residues: CASSLGVPRNTEAFF. The CDR3 region has the DNA TGTGCCAGCAGTTTAGGGGTTCCGCGAAACACTGAAGCTTTCTTT.

The chain joins TRBV7-9 to TRBJ2-1, with D perhaps matching TRBD2 (5 bases). The CDR3 is made up of 18 amino acids. Trimming pared 2 bases from V and 4 bases from J, leaving 21 bases between. Germline V lookup: CDR1 SEHNR, CDR2 FQNEAQ (reference sequence). The CDR3, as DNA: TGTGCCAGCAGCTTAAGGAGGTCTTCAGAGTCGATATACAATGAGCAGTTCTTC. This encodes CASSLRRSSESIYNEQFF.